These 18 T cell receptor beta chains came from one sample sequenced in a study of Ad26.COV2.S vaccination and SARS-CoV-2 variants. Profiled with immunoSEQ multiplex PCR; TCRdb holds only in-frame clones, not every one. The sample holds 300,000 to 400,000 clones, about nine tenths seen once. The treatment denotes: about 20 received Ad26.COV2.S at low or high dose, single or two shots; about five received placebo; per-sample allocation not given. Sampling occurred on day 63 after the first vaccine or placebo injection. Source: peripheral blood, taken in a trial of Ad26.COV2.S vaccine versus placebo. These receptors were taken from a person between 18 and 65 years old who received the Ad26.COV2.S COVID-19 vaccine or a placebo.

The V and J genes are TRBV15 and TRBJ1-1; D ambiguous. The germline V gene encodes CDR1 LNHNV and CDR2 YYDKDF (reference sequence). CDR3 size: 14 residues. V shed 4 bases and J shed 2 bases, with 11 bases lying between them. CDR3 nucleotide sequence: TGTGCCACCAGCACCGGGGTGATAAACACTGAAGCTTTCTTT. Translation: CATSTGVINTEAFF.

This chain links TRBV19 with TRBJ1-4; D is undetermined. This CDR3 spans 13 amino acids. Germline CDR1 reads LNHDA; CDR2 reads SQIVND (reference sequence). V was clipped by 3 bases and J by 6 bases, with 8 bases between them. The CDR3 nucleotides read TGTGCCAGTAGTATCAGGAGGGATGAAAAACTGTTTTTT. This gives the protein CASSIRRDEKLFF.

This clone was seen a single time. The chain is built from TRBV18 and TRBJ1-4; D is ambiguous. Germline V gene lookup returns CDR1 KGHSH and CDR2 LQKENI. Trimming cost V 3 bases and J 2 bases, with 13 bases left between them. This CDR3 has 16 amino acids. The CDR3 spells CASSPNVLGTNEKLFF. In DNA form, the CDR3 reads TGTGCCAGCTCACCCAATGTTCTAGGGACTAATGAAAAACTGTTTTTT.

Here the CDR3 reads CARLRDSFHGNEQYF. For the CDR3, the DNA is TGTGCCAGGCTCCGGGACTCCTTTCATGGCAACGAGCAGTACTTC. The chain links TRBV19 to TRBJ2-7, with a weak D call TRBD2 (6 bases). The CDR3 runs to 15 residues. Germline V gene lookup returns CDR1 LNHDA and CDR2 SQIVND (reference sequence). V was clipped by 9 bases and J by 5 bases, with 23 bases between them.

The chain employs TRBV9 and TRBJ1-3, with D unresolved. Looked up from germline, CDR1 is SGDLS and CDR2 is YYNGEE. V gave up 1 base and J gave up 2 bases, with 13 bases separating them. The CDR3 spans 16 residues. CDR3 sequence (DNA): TGTGCCAGCAGCGTATCTTTAAGGAGCGCTGGAAACACCATATATTTT. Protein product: CASSVSLRSAGNTIYF.

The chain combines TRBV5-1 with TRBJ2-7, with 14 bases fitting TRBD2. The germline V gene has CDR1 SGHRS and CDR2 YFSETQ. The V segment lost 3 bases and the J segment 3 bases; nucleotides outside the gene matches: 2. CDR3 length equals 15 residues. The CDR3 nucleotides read TGCGCCAGCAGCTCCGGGACTAGCGGGGGCTACGAGCAGTACTTC. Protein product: CASSSGTSGGYEQYF.

CDR3 sequence: CASSSDPESPLHF. The CDR3 bases are TGTGCCAGCAGCTCCGACCCTGAGTCACCCCTCCACTTT. The V and J genes are TRBV11-3 and TRBJ1-6; D gene ambiguous. The germline V and J ends were trimmed by 4 bases and 10 bases, with 11 bases remaining between them. This CDR3 is built from 13 residues. Germline CDR1 is SGHNT and CDR2 is YENEEA.

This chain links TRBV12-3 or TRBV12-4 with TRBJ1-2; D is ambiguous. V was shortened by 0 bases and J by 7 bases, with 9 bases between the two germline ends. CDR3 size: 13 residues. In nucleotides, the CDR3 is TGTGCCAGCAGTTTAGCTCACGGTGCTGGCTACACCTTC. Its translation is CASSLAHGAGYTF.

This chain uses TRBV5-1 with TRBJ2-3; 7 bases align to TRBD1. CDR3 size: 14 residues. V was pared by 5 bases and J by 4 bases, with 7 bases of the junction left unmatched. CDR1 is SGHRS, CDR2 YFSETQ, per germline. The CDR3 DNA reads TGCGCCAGCAGTTATGGGACAGCCTCAGATACGCAGTATTTT. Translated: CASSYGTASDTQYF.

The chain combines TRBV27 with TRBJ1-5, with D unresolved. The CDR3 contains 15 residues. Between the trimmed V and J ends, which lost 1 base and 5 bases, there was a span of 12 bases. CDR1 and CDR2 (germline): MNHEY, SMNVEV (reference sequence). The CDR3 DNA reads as TGTGCCAGCAGTTTATATCGGGATTCCTATCAGCCCCAGCATTTT. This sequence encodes CASSLYRDSYQPQHF.

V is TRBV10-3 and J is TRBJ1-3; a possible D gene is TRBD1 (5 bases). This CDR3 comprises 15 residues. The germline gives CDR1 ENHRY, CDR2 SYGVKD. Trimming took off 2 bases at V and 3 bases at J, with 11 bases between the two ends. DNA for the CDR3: TGTGCCATCAGTGAGGGGCAGGGCCATGGAAACACCATATATTTT. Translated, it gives CAISEGQGHGNTIYF.

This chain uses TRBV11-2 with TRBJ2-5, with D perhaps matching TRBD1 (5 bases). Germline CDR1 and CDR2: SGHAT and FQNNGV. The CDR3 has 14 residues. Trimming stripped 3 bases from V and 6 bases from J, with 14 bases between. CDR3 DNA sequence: TGTGCCAGCAGCTTTTTACAGGCGTCACAGACCCAGTACTTC. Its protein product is CASSFLQASQTQYF.

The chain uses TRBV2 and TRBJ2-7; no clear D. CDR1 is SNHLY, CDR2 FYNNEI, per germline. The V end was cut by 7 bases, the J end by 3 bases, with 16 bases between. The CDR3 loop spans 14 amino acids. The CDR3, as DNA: TGTGCCAGCATGGGGATAGGGTTAGGCTACGAGCAGTACTTC. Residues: CASMGIGLGYEQYF.

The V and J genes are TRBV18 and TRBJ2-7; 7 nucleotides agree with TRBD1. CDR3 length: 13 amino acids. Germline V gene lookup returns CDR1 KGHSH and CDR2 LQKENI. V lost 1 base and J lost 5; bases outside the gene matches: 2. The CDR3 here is CASSPRQGDEQYF. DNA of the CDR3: TGTGCCAGCTCACCACGGCAGGGGGACGAGCAGTACTTC.

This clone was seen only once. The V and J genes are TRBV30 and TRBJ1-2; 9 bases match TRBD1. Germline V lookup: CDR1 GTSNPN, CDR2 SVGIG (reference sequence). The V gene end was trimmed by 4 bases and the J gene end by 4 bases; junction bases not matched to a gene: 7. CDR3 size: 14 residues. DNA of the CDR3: TGTGCCTGGACCCCGGACAGGGGTCCCTATGGCTACACCTTC. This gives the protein CAWTPDRGPYGYTF.

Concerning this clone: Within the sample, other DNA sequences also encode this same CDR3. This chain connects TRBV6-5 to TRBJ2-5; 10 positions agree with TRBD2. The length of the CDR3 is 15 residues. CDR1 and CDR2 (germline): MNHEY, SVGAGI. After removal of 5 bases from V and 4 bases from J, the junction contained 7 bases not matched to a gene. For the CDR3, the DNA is TGTGCCAGCAGTCCGAGCGGGGGGGCCGGAGAGACCCAGTACTTC. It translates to CASSPSGGAGETQYF.

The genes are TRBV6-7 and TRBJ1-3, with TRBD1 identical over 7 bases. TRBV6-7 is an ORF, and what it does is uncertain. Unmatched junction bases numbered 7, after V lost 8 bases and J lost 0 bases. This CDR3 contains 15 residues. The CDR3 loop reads CASQPGQSSGNTIYF. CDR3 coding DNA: TGTGCCAGCCAACCGGGACAGAGCTCTGGAAACACCATATATTTT.

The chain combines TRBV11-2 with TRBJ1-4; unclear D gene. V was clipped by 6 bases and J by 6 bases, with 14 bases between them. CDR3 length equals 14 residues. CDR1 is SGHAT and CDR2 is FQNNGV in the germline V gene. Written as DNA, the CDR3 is TGTGCCAGCAGAAGGGCTGTCTCTGATGAAAAACTGTTTTTT. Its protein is CASRRAVSDEKLFF.